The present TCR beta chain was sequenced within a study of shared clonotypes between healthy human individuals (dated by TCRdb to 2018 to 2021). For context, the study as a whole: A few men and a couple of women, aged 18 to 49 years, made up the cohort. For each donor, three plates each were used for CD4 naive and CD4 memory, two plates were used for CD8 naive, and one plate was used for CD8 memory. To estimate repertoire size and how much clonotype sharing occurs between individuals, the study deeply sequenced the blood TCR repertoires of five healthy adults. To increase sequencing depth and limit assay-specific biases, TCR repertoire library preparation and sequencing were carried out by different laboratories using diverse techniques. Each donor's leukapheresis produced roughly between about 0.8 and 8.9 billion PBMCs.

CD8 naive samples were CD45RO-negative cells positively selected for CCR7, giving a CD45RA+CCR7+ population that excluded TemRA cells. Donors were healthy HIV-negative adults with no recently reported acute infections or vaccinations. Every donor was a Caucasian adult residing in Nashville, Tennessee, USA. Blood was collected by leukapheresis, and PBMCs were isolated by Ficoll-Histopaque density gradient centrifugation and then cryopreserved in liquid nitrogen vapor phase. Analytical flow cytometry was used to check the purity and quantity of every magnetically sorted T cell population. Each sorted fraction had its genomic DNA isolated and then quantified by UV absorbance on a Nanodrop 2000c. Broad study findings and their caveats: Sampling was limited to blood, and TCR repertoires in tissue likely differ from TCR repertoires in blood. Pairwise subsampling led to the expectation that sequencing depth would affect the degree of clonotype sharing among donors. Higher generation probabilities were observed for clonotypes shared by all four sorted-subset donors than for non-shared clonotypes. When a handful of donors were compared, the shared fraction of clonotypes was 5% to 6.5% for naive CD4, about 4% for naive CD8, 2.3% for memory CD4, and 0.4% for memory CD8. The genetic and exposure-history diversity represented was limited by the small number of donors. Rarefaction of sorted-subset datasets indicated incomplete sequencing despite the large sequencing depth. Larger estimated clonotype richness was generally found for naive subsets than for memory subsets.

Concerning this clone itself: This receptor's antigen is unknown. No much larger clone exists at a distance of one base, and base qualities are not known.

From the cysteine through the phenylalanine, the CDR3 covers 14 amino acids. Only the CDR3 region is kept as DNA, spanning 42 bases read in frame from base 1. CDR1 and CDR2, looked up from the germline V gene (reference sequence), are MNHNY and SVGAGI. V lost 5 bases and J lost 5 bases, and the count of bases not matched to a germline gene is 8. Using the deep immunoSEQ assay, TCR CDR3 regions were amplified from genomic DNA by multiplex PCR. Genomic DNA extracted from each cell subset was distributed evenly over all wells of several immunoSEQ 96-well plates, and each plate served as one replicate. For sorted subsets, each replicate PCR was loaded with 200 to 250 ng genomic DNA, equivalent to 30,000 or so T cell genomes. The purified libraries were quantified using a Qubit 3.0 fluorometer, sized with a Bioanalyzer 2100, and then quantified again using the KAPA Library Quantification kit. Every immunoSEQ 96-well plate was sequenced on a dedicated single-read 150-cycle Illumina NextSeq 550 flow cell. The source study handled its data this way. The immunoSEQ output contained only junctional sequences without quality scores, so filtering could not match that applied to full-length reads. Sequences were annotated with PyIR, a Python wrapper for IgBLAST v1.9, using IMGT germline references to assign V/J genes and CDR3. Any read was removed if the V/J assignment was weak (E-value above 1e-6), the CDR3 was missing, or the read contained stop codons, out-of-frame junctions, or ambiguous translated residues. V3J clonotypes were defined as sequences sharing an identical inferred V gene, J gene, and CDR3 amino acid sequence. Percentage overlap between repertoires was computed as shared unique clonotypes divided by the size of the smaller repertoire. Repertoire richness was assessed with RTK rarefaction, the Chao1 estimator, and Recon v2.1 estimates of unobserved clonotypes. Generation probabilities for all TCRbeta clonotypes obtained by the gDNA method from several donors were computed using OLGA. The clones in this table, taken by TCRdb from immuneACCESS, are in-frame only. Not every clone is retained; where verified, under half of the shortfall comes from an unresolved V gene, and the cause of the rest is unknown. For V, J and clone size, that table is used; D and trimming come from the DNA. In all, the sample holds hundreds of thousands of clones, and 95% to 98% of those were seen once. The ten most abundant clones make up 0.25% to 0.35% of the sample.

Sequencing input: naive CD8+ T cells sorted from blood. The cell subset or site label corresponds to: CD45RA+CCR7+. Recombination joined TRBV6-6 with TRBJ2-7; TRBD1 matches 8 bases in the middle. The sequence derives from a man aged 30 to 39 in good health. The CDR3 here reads CASSKGQDADEQYF. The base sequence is TGTGCCAGCAGTAAGGGACAGGACGCCGACGAGCAGTACTTC.